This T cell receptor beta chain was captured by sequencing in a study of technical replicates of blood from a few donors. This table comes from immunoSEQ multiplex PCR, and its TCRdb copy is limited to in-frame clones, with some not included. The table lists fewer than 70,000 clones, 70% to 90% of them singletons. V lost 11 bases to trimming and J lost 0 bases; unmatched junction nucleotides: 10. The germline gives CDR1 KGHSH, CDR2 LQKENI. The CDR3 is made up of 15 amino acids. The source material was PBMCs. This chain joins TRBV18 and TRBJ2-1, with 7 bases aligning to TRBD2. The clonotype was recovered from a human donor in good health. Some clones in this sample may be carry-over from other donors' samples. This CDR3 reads CASASQRGSYNEQFF. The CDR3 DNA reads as TGTGCCTCCGCGAGTCAGCGGGGCTCCTACAATGAGCAGTTCTTC.